The source of this TCR beta chain is a study of CD8+ T cells in alopecia areata. Whole-study results and caveats: With one nonresponder, baseline CD8+ expansion's link to response remains uncertain.

This clone was observed a single time. What it recognizes is unknown. Specified treatment: oral pan-JAK inhibitor, 5-10 mg twice daily. The authors extracted RNA and reverse transcribed it into cDNA as the sequencing template. Here immunoSEQ multiplex PCR was the method, and the copy in TCRdb shows in-frame clones only, minus some. This table has 130,000 or so clones, about 86% appearing once. The sequence was obtained from a human donor with alopecia areata. Material: CD8+ T cells sorted from blood, obtained at week 4, from a patient treated with tofacitinib.

The CDR3 is CASSLSSGGTGYEQYF. The CDR3 bases are TGTGCCAGCAGTTTATCATCCGGGGGTACTGGGTACGAGCAGTACTTC. The chain couples TRBV27 to TRBJ2-7; TRBD2 might be the D (6 bases). The CDR3 length is 16 residues. The V and J ends lost 0 bases and 4 bases respectively, with 16 bases between them. Per the germline V gene, CDR1 is MNHEY and CDR2 is SMNVEV (reference sequence).